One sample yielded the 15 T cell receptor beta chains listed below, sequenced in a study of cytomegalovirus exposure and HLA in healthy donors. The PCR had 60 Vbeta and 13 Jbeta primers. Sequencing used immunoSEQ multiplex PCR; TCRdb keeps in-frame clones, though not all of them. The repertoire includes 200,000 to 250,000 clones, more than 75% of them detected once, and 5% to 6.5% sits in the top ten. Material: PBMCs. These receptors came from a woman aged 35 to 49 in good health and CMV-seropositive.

The CDR3 loop is CASSMGRGPDNEQFF. In DNA, the CDR3 is TGTGCCAGTAGTATGGGGCGGGGACCGGACAATGAGCAGTTCTTC. The chain is built from TRBV19 and TRBJ2-1, with a possible D match to TRBD2 (6 bases). Trimming took off 3 bases at V and 5 bases at J, with 14 bases between the two ends. Germline V gene data show CDR1 as LNHDA and CDR2 as SQIVND (reference sequence). CDR3 size: 15 residues.

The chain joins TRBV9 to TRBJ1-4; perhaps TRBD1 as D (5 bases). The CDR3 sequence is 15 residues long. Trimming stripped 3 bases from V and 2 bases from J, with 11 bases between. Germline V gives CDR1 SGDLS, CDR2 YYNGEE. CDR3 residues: CASSGQGGTNEKLFF. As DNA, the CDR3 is TGTGCCAGCAGCGGGCAGGGAGGTACTAATGAAAAACTGTTTTTT.

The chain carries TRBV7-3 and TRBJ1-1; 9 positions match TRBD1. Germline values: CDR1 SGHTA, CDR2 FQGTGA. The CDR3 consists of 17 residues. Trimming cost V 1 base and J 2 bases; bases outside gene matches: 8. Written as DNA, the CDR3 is TGTGCCAGCAGCTTAAGTGGGTACAGGGGGCAAAACACTGAAGCTTTCTTT. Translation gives CASSLSGYRGQNTEAFF. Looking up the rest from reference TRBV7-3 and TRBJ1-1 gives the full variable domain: GAGVSQTPSNKVTEKGKYVELRCDPISGHTALYWYRQSLGQGPEFLIYFQGTGAADDSGLPNDRFFAVRPEGSVSTLKIQRTERGDSAVYLCASSLSGYRGQNTEAFFGQGTRLTVV.

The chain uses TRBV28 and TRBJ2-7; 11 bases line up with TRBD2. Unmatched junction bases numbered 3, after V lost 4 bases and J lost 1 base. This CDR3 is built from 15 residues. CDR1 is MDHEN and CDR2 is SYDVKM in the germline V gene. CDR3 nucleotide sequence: TGTGCCAGCAGTTGGACTAGCGGGCCTTCCTACGAGCAGTACTTC. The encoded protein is CASSWTSGPSYEQYF.

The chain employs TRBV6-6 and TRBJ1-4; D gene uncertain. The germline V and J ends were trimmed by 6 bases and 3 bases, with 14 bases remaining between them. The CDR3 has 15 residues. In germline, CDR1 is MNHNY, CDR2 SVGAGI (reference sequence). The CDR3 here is CASRDTGLSNEKLFF. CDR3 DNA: TGTGCCAGCAGGGATACGGGGTTATCTAATGAAAAACTGTTTTTT.

The CDR3 loop is CASNPQGWTEAFF. The DNA for the CDR3 is TGTGCCAGTAACCCACAGGGTTGGACTGAAGCTTTCTTT. J is TRBJ1-1 and V is TRBV19; weak D call: TRBD1 (6 bases). The ends were cut back, 7 bases at V and 5 bases at J, with 14 bases in the middle. CDR1 and CDR2 from the germline V gene are LNHDA and SQIVND (reference sequence). CDR3 size: 13 residues.

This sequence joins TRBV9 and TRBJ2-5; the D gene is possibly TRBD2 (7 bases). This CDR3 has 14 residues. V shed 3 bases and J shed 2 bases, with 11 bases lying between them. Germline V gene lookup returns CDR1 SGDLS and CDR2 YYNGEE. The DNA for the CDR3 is TGTGCCAGCAGCGAGAGCGGGACACAAGAGACCCAGTACTTC. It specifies CASSESGTQETQYF.

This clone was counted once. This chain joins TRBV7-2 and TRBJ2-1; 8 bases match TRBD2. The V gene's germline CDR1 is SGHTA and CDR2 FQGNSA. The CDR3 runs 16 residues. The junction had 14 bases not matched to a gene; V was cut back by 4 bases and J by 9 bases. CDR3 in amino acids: CASSSGGGSGLLEQFF. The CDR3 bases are TGTGCCAGCAGCTCCGGCGGGGGGAGTGGCCTTCTTGAGCAGTTCTTC. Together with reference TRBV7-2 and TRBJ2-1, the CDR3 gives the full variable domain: GAGVSQSPSNKVTEKGKDVELRCDPISGHTALYWYRQSLGQGLEFLIYFQGNSAPDKSGLPSDRFSAERTGGSVSTLTIQRTQQEDSAVYLCASSSGGGSGLLEQFFGPGTRLTVL.

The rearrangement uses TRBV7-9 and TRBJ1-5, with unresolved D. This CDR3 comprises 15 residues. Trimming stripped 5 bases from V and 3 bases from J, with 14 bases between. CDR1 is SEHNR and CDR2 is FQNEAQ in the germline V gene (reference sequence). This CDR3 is CASSARGSDNQPQHF. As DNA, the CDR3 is TGTGCCAGCAGCGCCCGTGGTTCAGACAATCAGCCCCAGCATTTT.

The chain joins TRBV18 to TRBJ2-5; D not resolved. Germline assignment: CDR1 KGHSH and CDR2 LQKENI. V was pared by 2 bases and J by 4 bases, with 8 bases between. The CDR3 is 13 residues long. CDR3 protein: CASSPAPRETQYF. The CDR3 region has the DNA TGTGCCAGCTCACCAGCTCCCAGAGAGACCCAGTACTTC.

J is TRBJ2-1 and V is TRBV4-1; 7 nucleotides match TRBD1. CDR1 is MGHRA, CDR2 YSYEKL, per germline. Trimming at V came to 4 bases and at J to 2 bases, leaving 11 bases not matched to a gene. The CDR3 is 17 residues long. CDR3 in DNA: TGCGCCAGCAGCCCCATTCTAGCAGGGGGTCCCTACAATGAGCAGTTCTTC. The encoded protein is CASSPILAGGPYNEQFF.

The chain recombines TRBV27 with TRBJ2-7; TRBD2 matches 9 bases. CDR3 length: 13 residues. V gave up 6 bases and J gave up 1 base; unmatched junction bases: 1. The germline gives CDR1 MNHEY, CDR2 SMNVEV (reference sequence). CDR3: CASRREGSYEQYF. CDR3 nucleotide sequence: TGTGCCAGCAGGCGGGAGGGTTCCTACGAGCAGTACTTC.

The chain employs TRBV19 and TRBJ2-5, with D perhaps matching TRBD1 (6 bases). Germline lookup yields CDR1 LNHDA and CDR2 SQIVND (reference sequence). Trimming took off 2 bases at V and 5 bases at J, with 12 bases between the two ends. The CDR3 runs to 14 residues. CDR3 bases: TGTGCCAGTAGTATAAAGACAGGTGTGGAGACCCAGTACTTC. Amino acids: CASSIKTGVETQYF.

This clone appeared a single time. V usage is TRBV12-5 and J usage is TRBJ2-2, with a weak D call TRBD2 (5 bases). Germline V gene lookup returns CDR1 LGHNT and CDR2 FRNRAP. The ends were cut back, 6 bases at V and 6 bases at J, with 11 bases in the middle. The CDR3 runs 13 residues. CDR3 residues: CASGTISAGELFF. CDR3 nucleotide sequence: TGTGCTAGTGGGACTATTTCAGCCGGGGAGCTGTTTTTT.

CDR3 amino acids: CASSLEGAGEAFF. The CDR3 DNA reads TGTGCCAGCAGCTTAGAAGGGGCGGGGGAAGCTTTCTTT. V usage is TRBV7-2 and J usage is TRBJ1-1; possibly TRBD1 for D (5 bases). This CDR3 is built from 13 residues. Per the germline V gene, CDR1 is SGHTA and CDR2 is FQGNSA. Trimming removed 1 base from V and 8 bases from J, with 11 bases in between.